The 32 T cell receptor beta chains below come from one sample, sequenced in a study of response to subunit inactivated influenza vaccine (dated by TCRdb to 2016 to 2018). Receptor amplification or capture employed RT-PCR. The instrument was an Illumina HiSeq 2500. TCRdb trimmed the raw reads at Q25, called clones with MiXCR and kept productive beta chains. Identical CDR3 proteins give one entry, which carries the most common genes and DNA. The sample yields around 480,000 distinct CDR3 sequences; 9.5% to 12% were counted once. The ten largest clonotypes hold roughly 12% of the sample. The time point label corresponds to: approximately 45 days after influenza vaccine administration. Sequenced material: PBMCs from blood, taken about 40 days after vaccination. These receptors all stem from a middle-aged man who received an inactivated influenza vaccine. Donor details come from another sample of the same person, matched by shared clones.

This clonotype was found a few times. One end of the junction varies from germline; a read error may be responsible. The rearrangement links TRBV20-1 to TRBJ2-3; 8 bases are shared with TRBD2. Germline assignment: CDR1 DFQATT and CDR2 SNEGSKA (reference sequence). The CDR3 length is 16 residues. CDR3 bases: TGCTGTGCTAGAGACCCAGCGGGGGCAACCACAGATACGCAGTATTTT. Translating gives CCARDPAGATTDTQYF.

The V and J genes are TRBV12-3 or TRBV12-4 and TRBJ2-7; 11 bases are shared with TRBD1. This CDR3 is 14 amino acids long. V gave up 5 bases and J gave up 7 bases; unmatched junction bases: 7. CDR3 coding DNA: TGTGCCAGCAGTCGGACAGGGGGCATAGGGGAGCAGTACTTC. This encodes CASSRTGGIGEQYF.

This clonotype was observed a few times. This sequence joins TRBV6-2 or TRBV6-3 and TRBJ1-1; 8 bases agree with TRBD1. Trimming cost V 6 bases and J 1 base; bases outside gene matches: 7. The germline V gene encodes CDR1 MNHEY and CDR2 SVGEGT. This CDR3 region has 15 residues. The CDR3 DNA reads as TGTGCCAGCAGCCCCTGGGGACAGGAGAACACTGAAGCTTTCTTT. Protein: CASSPWGQENTEAFF.

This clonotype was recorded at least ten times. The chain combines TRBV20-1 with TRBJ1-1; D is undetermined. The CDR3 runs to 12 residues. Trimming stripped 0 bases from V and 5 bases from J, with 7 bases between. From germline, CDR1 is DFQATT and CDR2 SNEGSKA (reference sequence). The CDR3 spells CSARDWRTEAFF. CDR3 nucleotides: TGCAGTGCTAGAGATTGGAGGACTGAAGCTTTCTTT.

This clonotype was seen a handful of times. As DNA, the CDR3 is TGTGCCAGCAGCTTAGGAGTTCCTAGCGGGAGAATAACAGATACGCAGTATTTT. This sequence encodes CASSLGVPSGRITDTQYF. The chain is built from TRBV11-1 and TRBJ2-3; 10 bases map to TRBD2. V shed 1 base, J shed 3 bases, and the junction held 10 bases outside the gene matches. This CDR3 spans 18 amino acids. Germline lookup yields CDR1 SGHAT and CDR2 FQDESV (reference sequence). Variable domain in full (rest from reference TRBV11-1 and TRBJ2-3): EAEVAQSPRYKITEKSQAVAFWCDPISGHATLYWYRQILGQGPELLVQFQDESVVDDSQLPKDRFSAERLKGVDSTLKIQPAELGDSAMYLCASSLGVPSGRITDTQYFGPGTRLTVL.

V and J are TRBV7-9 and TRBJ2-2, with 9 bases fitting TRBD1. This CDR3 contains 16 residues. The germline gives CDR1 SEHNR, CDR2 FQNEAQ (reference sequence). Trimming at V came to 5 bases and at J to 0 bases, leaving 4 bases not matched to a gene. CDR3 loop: CASSMTGGANTGELFF. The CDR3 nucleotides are TGTGCCAGCAGCATGACAGGGGGTGCGAACACCGGGGAGCTGTTTTTT. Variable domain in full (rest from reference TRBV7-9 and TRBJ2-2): DTGVSQNPRHKITKRGQNVTFRCDPISEHNRLYWYRQTLGQGPEFLTYFQNEAQLEKSRLLSDRFSAERPKGSFSTLEIQRTEQGDSAMYLCASSMTGGANTGELFFGEGSRLTVL.

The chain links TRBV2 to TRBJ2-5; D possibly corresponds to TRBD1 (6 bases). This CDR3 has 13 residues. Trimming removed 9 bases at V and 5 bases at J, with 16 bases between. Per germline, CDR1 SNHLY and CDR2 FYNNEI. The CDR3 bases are TGTGCCAGTTCTTCAGGGGAGTTGGAGACCCAGTACTTC. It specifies CASSSGELETQYF.

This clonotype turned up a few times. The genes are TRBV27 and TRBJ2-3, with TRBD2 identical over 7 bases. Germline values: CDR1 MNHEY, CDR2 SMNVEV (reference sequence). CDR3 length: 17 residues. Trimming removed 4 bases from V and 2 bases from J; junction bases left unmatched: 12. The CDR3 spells CASSWEGPFTSTDTQYF. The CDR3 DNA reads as TGTGCCAGCAGTTGGGAGGGACCCTTTACCTCCACAGATACGCAGTATTTT.

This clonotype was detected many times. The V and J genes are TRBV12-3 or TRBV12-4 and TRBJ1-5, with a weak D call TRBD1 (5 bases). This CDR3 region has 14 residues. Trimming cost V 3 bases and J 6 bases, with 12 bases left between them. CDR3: CASSLGVASQPQHF. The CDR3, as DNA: TGTGCCAGCAGTTTGGGGGTGGCTAGTCAGCCCCAGCATTTT.

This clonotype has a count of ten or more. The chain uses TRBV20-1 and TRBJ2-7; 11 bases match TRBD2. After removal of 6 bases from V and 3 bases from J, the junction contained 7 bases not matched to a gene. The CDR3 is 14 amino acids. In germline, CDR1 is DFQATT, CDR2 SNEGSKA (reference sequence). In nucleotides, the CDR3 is TGCAGTGCCCTGACTAGCGGGATCATCTACGAGCAGTACTTC. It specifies CSALTSGIIYEQYF.

CDR3 sequence: CASSQTTGKDTQYF. CDR3 nucleotide sequence: TGTGCCAGCAGCCAGACCACAGGGAAAGATACGCAGTATTTT. V and J are TRBV9 and TRBJ2-3, with D perhaps matching TRBD1 (6 bases). The CDR3 is made up of 14 amino acids. Deletions cut 4 bases from V and 5 bases from J, with 14 bases between. The germline V gene encodes CDR1 SGDLS and CDR2 YYNGEE.

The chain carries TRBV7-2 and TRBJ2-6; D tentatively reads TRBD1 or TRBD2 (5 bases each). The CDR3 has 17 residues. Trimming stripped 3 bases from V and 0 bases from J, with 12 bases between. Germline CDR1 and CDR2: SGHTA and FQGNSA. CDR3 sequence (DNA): TGTGCCAGCAGCTTCCAGGGTGGAGGCTCTGGGGCCAACGTCCTGACTTTC. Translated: CASSFQGGGSGANVLTF.

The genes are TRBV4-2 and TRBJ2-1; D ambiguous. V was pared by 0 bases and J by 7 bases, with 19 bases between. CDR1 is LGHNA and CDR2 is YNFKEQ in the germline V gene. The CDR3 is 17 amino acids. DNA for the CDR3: TGTGCCAGCAGCCAAGACTTTTTAGGTCCAAAGATAAATGAGCAGTTCTTC. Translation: CASSQDFLGPKINEQFF.

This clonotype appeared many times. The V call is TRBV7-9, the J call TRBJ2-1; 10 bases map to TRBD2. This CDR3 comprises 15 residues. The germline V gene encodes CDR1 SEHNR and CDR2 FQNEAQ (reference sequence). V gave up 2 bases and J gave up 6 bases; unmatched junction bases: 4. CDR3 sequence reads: CASSLISGRTNEQFF. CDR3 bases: TGTGCCAGCAGCTTAATTAGCGGGAGGACCAATGAGCAGTTCTTC.

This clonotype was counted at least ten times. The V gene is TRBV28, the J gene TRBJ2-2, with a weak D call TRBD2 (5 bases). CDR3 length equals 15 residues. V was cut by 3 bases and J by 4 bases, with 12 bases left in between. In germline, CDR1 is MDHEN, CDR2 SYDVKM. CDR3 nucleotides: TGTGCCAGCAGTTTGAATACCGGGGTCACCGGGGAGCTGTTTTTT. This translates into CASSLNTGVTGELFF.

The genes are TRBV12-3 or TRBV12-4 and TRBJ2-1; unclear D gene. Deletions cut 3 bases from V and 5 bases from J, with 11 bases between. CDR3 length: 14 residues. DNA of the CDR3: TGTGCCAGCAGTTTTCACGGGCGACACAATGAGCAGTTCTTC. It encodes CASSFHGRHNEQFF.

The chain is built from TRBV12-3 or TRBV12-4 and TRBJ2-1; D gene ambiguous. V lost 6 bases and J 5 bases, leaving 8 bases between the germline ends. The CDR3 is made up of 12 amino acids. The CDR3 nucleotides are TGTGCCAGCAGATCAGCGAACAATGAGCAGTTCTTC. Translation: CASRSANNEQFF.

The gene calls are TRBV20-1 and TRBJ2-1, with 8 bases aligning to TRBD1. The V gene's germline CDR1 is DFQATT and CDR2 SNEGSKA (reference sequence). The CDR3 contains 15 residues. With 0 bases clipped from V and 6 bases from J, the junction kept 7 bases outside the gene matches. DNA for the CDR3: TGCAGTGCTAGAGATGCCCAGGGGGCAATCAATGAGCAGTTCTTC. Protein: CSARDAQGAINEQFF.

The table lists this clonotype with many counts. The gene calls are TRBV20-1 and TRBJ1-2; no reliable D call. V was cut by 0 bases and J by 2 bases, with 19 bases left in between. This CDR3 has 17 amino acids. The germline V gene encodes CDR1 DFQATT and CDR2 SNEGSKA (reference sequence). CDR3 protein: CSARESGGIPGNYGYTF. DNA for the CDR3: TGCAGTGCTAGAGAGAGTGGAGGTATTCCAGGAAACTATGGCTACACCTTC.

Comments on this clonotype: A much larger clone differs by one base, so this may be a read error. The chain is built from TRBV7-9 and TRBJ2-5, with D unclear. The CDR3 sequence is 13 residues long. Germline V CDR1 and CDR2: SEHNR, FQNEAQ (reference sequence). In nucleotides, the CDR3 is TGTGCCAGCGGAGCCTGGTACCAAGAGACCCATTACTTC. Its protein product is CASGAWYQETHYF.

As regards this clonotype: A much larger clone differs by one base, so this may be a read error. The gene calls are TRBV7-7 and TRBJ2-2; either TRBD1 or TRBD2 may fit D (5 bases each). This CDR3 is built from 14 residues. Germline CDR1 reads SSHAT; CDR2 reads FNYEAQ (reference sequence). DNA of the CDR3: TGTGCTAGCAGCTACGGACAAAACACCGGGGAGCCGTTTTTT. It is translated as CASSYGQNTGEPFF.

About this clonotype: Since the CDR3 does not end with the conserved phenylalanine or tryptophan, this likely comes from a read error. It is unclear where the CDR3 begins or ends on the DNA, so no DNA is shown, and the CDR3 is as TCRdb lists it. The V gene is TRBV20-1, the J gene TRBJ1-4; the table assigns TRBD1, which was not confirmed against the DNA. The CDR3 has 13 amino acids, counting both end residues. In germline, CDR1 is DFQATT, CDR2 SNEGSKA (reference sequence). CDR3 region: CSARPPNGDTPLV.

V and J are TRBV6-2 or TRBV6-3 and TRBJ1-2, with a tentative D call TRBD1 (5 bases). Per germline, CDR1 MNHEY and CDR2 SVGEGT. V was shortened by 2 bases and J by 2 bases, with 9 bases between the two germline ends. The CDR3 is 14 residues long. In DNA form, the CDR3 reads TGTGCCAGCAGTTACCAGGGCCTAAACTATGGCTACACCTTC. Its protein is CASSYQGLNYGYTF.

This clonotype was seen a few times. The CDR3 DNA reads TGTGCCAGCAGTTTCAAGCTCGGGACTAGCGGGAGCCATATCCACAATGAGCAGTTCTTC. Amino acid sequence: CASSFKLGTSGSHIHNEQFF. V usage is TRBV6-2 or TRBV6-3 and J usage is TRBJ2-1; TRBD2 agrees at 14 bases. Germline CDR1 is MNHEY and CDR2 is SVGEGT. J lost 5 bases, V lost 4 bases, and 16 bases had no gene match. CDR3 size: 20 residues.

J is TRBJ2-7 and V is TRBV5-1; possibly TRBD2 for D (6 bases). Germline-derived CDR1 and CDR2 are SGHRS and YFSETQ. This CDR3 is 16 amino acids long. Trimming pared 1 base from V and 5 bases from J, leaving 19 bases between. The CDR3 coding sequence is TGCGCCAGCAGCTTGAACGGGGGTGGAACTAGTGACGAGCAGTACTTC. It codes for CASSLNGGGTSDEQYF.

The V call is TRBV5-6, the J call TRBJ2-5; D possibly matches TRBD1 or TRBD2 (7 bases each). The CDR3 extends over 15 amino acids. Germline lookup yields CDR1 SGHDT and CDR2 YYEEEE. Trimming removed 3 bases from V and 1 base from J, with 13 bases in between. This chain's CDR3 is CASSSGGGLQETQYF. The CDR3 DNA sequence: TGTGCCAGCAGCTCAGGGGGGGGCCTCCAAGAGACCCAGTACTTC.

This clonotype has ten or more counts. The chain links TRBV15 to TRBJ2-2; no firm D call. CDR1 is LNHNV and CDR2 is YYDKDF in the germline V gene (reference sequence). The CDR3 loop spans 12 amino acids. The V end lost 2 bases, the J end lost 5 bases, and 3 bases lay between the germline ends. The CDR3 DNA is TGTGCCACCAGCAGAAATACCGGGGAGCTGTTTTTT. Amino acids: CATSRNTGELFF.

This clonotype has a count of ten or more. CDR3 coding DNA: TGCAGTGCTATGGTATTGGCGGGCGGAATCCACTCCTACGAGCAGTACTTC. Amino acid sequence: CSAMVLAGGIHSYEQYF. This chain joins TRBV20-1 and TRBJ2-7; the D gene is possibly TRBD2 (5 bases). Germline CDR1 is DFQATT and CDR2 is SNEGSKA (reference sequence). The CDR3 consists of 17 residues. Deletions cut 4 bases from V and 0 bases from J, with 22 bases between.

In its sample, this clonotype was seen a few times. The CDR3: CASSEFAGGRETQYF. CDR3 DNA sequence: TGTGCCAGCAGTGAATTCGCAGGGGGGAGGGAGACCCAGTACTTC. The chain recombines TRBV2 with TRBJ2-5; tentatively, D is TRBD1 (7 bases). CDR1 and CDR2 from the germline V gene are SNHLY and FYNNEI. The CDR3 sequence is 15 residues long. The germline V and J ends were trimmed by 2 bases and 5 bases, with 15 bases remaining between them. Drawing the rest from reference TRBV2 and TRBJ2-5, the complete variable domain is EPEVTQTPSHQVTQMGQEVILRCVPISNHLYFYWYRQILGQKVEFLVSFYNNEISEKSEIFDDQFSVERPDGSNFTLKIRSTKLEDSAMYFCASSEFAGGRETQYFGPGTRLLVL.

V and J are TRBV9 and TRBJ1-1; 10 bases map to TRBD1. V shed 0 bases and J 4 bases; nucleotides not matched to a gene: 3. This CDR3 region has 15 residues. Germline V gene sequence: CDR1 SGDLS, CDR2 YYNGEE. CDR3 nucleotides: TGTGCCAGCAGCGTAGCTGGGACAGGGGCCACTGAAGCTTTCTTT. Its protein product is CASSVAGTGATEAFF.

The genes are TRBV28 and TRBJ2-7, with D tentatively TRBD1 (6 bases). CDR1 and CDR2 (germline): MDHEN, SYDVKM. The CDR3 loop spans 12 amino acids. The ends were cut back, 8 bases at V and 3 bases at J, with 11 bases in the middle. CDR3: CASAKTGYEQYF. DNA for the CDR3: TGTGCCAGCGCCAAGACAGGCTACGAGCAGTACTTC. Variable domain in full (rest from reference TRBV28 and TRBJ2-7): DVKVTQSSRYLVKRTGEKVFLECVQDMDHENMFWYRQDPGLGLRLIYFSYDVKMKEKGDIPEGYSVSREKKERFSLILESASTNQTSMYLCASAKTGYEQYFGPGTRLTVT.

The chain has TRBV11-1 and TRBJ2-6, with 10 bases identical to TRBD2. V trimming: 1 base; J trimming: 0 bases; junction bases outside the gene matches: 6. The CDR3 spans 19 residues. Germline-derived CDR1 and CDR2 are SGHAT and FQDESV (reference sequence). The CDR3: CASSLDVASGSSGANVLTF. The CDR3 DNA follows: TGTGCCAGCAGCTTAGATGTCGCTAGCGGGAGCTCTGGGGCCAACGTCCTGACTTTC.